The clone carrying this TCR beta chain was seen only once. The data originate from a study of blood T cell repertoires in COVID-19. Clinical histories supplied by participants themselves formed the basis of cohort assignment. CDR1 is SGHDT and CDR2 is YYEEEE in the germline V gene. V was clipped by 3 bases and J by 4 bases, with 7 bases between them. This CDR3 has 12 residues. Sequencing was performed with immunoSEQ multiplex PCR; in TCRdb, only in-frame clones are kept and a portion is missing. This sample has hundreds of thousands of clones; roughly 85% occur once, and the top ten carry 3% to 4.5%. This chain uses TRBV5-6 with TRBJ1-2; D is unresolved. The sample consisted of PBMCs or T cells enriched from blood (not recorded which). This clonotype originated in a woman in her thirties or forties who had been exposed to COVID-19. CDR3 sequence (DNA): TGTGCCAGCAGCTCCTACAGCTATGGCTACACCTTC. The encoded protein is CASSSYSYGYTF.